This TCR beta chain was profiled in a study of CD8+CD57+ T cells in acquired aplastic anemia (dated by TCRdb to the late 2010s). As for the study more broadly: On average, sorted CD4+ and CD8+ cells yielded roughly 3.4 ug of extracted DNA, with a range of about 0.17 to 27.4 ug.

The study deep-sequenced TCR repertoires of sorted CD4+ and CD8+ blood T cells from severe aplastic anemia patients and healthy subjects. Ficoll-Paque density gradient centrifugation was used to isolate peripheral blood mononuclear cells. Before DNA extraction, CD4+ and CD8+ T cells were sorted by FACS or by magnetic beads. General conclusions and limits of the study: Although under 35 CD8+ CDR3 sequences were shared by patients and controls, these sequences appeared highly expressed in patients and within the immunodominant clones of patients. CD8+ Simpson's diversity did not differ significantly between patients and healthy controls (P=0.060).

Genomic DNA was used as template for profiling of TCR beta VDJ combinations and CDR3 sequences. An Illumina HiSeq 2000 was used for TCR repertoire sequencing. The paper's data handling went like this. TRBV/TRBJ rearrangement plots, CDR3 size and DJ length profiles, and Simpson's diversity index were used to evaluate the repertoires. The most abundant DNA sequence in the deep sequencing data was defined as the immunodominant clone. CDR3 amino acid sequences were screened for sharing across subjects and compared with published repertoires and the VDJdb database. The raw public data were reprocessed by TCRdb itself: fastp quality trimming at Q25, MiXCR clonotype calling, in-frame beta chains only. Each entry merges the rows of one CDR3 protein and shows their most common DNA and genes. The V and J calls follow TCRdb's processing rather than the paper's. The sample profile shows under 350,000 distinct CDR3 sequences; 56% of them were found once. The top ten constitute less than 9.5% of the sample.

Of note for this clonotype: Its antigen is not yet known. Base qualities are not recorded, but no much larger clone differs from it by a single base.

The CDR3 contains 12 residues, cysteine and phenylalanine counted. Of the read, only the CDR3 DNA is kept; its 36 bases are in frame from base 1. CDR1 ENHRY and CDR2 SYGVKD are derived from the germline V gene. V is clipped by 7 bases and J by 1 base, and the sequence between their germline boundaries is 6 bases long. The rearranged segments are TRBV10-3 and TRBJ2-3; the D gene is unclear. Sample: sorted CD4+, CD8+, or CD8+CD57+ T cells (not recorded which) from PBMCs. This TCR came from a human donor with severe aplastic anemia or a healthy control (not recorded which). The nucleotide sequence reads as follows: TGTGCCATCAAGGACGGCACAGATACGCAGTATTTT. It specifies CAIKDGTDTQYF.